The rows below give T cell receptor beta chains drawn from one sample of a study of radiation and T cells in renal cell carcinoma. Measured with immunoSEQ multiplex PCR; TCRdb has only the in-frame clones, and not every one. The top ten hold 13% of the sample, which has some 150,000 clones, 87% seen once. Specimen: blood, collected from a patient whose treatment included radiotherapy and nephrectomy. The receptors here all came from a woman between 50 and 59 years old with renal cell carcinoma. The CDR3 runs from the conserved cysteine through the conserved F or W. The order of the fields is J gene, D gene, CDR3 length, clone size, V gene, CDR3 protein, CDR3 DNA. A D gene is named only where the DNA matches it firmly. Clone size is shown for a subset of rows, as once, few, many or a class of expanded clone.

TRBJ1-2	-	15	-	TRBV6-1	CASSGPGQGSYGYTF	TGTGCCAGCAGTGGCCCCGGGCAGGGATCCTATGGCTACACCTTC
TRBJ1-1	-	13	-	TRBV14	CASSQRPNTEAFF	TGTGCCAGCAGCCAGAGACCTAACACTGAAGCTTTCTTT
TRBJ2-3	-	13	many	TRBV2	CAAGARGADTQYF	TGTGCCGCGGGGGCAAGGGGGGCAGACACGCAGTATTTT
TRBJ2-7	TRBD1	16	-	TRBV6-1	CASSELWGQGPYEQYF	TGTGCCAGCAGTGAACTCTGGGGACAGGGCCCCTACGAGCAGTACTTC
TRBJ2-7	-	12	-	TRBV7-9	CASSLEGIEQYF	TGTGCCAGCAGCTTAGAAGGGATTGAGCAGTACTTC
TRBJ1-5	-	15	-	TRBV6-1	CASSARPENNQPQHF	TGTGCCAGCAGTGCAAGGCCGGAAAACAATCAGCCCCAGCATTTT
TRBJ1-2	-	15	-	TRBV14	CASSQLQATVGGYTF	TGTGCCAGCAGCCAACTACAGGCCACCGTGGGGGGCTACACCTTC
TRBJ2-7	TRBD1	14	once	TRBV7-9	CASSAGTGVYEQYF	TGTGCCAGCAGCGCCGGGACAGGGGTTTACGAGCAGTACTTC
TRBJ2-5	TRBD2	15	-	TRBV6-5	CASSYGTSGQETQYF	TGTGCCAGCAGTTACGGGACTAGCGGACAAGAGACCCAGTACTTC
TRBJ1-2	-	11	-	TRBV6-5	CASSSGFGYTF	TGTGCCAGCAGTTCAGGGTTTGGCTACACCTTC
TRBJ2-7	-	13	-	TRBV6-5	CASSYGVSYEQYF	TGTGCCAGCAGTTACGGGGTTTCCTACGAGCAGTACTTC
TRBJ1-2	-	16	-	TRBV5-1	CASSLGAQDQNYGYTF	TGCGCCAGCAGCTTGGGGGCTCAGGATCAGAACTATGGCTACACCTTC
TRBJ1-1	-	13	-	TRBV9	CASSVERNTEAFF	TGTGCCAGCAGCGTAGAAAGGAACACTGAAGCTTTCTTT
TRBJ2-7	-	16	-	TRBV5-6	CASSETGLGGAYEQYF	TGTGCCAGCAGCGAAACGGGACTTGGAGGAGCCTACGAGCAGTACTTC
TRBJ1-6	-	15	-	TRBV7-8	CASSLAEGGNSPLHF	TGTGCCAGCAGCTTAGCAGAGGGGGGAAATTCACCCCTCCACTTT
TRBJ2-7	TRBD2	14	-	TRBV19	CASSIASGGLEQYF	TGTGCCAGTAGTATTGCCAGCGGGGGCCTCGAGCAGTACTTC
TRBJ2-7	TRBD1	16	-	TRBV14	CASSQLGTVDSYEQYF	TGTGCCAGCAGCCAATTAGGGACAGTGGACTCCTACGAGCAGTACTTC
TRBJ1-1	TRBD1	13	-	TRBV5-1	CASRDRENTEAFF	TGCGCCAGCAGGGACAGGGAGAACACTGAAGCTTTCTTT
TRBJ2-2	-	13	-	TRBV7-7	CASSLVDIGELFF	TGTGCTAGCAGCTTAGTTGATATCGGGGAGCTGTTTTTT
TRBJ1-2	-	16	-	TRBV10-3	CAISESAIRTNYGYTF	TGTGCCATCAGTGAGTCGGCGATACGTACTAACTATGGCTACACCTTC
TRBJ1-3	-	15	-	TRBV19	CASTKQTLSGNTIYF	TGTGCCAGTACAAAGCAGACGCTCTCTGGAAACACCATATATTTT
TRBJ2-7	TRBD2	14	-	TRBV6-6	CASTTIAGGREQYF	TGTGCCAGCACCACAATAGCGGGGGGGCGCGAGCAGTACTTC
TRBJ2-7	TRBD2	14	-	TRBV4-3	CASSPVTSGYEQYF	TGCGCCAGCAGCCCAGTAACTAGCGGGTACGAGCAGTACTTC
TRBJ1-1	TRBD1	15	few	TRBV5-4	CASSGTGVMNTEAFF	TGTGCCAGCAGCGGGACAGGGGTCATGAACACTGAAGCTTTCTTT
TRBJ2-6	-	16	-	TRBV11-3	CASSRRAGSGANVLTF	TGTGCCAGCAGCCGGCGGGCCGGCTCTGGGGCCAACGTCCTGACTTTC
TRBJ1-1	-	14	-	TRBV7-3	CASSLIQMNTEAFF	TGTGCCAGCAGCTTAATCCAGATGAACACTGAAGCTTTCTTT
TRBJ1-5	-	14	-	TRBV27	CASRLTYSNQPQHF	TGTGCCAGCAGGCTGACATATAGCAATCAGCCCCAGCATTTT
TRBJ1-2	-	14	-	TRBV4-3	CASSQYNGDFESTF	TGCGCCAGCAGCCAATATAACGGGGACTTCGAATCCACCTTC
TRBJ2-1	TRBD2	12	-	TRBV5-1	CASSTGGNEQFF	TGCGCCAGCAGCACGGGAGGCAATGAGCAGTTCTTC
TRBJ2-7	-	13	-	TRBV9	CANAQEGTYEQYF	TGTGCCAACGCACAAGAGGGAACCTACGAGCAGTACTTC
TRBJ1-6	-	14	-	TRBV19	CASTQGLYNSPLHF	TGTGCCAGTACCCAGGGATTATATAATTCACCCCTCCACTTT
TRBJ2-3	-	15	-	TRBV5-1	CASSLDGWRTDTQYF	TGCGCCAGCAGCTTGGATGGGTGGAGGACAGATACGCAGTATTTT
TRBJ2-2	-	15	once	TRBV7-9	CASSLTAGTTGELFF	TGTGCCAGCAGTCTTACGGCAGGGACGACCGGGGAGCTGTTTTTT
TRBJ1-4	-	14	-	TRBV7-2	CASSLASSNEKLFF	TGTGCCAGCAGCTTAGCCTCGAGTAATGAAAAACTGTTTTTT
TRBJ1-2	-	11	-	TRBV29-1	CSTRQATGYTF	TGCAGCACCAGGCAGGCGACTGGCTACACCTTC
TRBJ1-3	-	15	-	TRBV5-6	CASSPTSSSGNTIYF	TGTGCCAGCAGCCCGACGTCTAGCTCTGGAAACACCATATATTTT
TRBJ2-7	TRBD1	18	-	TRBV4-2	CASSHVPGQGAKTYEQYF	TGTGCCAGCAGCCATGTCCCGGGACAGGGGGCAAAAACCTACGAGCAGTACTTC
TRBJ2-1	TRBD2	15	-	TRBV5-1	CASSSLRGGDNEQFF	TGCGCCAGCAGCTCCCTCCGGGGGGGGGATAATGAGCAGTTCTTC
TRBJ2-3	-	14	-	TRBV15	CATSRDRATDTQYF	TGTGCCACCAGCAGAGACAGGGCCACAGATACGCAGTATTTT
TRBJ1-4	TRBD1	15	-	TRBV18	CASSPRRQGNEKLFF	TGTGCCAGCTCACCACGGCGACAGGGGAATGAAAAACTGTTTTTT
TRBJ2-7	-	13	-	TRBV19	CASRSGNSYEQYF	TGTGCCAGTAGATCAGGCAACTCCTACGAGCAGTACTTC
TRBJ1-5	-	17	-	TRBV18	CASSPPGGLYSNQPQHF	TGTGCCAGCTCACCACCGGGGGGACTCTATAGCAATCAGCCCCAGCATTTT
TRBJ1-2	-	16	-	TRBV29-1	CSVVGLGLDNNYGYTF	TGCAGCGTCGTGGGACTGGGACTAGATAATAACTATGGCTACACCTTC
TRBJ1-2	-	14	-	TRBV5-6	CASSWGRQNYGYTF	TGTGCCAGCAGCTGGGGACGACAGAACTATGGCTACACCTTC
TRBJ1-3	-	15	-	TRBV10-3	CAISEHGRLGNTIYF	TGTGCCATCAGTGAACATGGTAGGCTGGGAAACACCATATATTTT
TRBJ2-2	-	14	-	TRBV7-3	CASSPDFPTGELFF	TGTGCCAGCAGCCCGGACTTTCCCACCGGGGAGCTGTTTTTT
TRBJ1-6	-	14	-	TRBV2	CASRLGTSNSPLHF	TGTGCCAGCAGACTGGGGACAAGTAATTCACCCCTCCACTTT
TRBJ2-1	-	16	-	TRBV5-4	CASSLAIRYSYNEQFF	TGTGCCAGCAGCTTGGCCATAAGGTACTCCTACAATGAGCAGTTCTTC
TRBJ2-5	-	14	-	TRBV5-6	CASSLPDFQETQYF	TGTGCCAGCAGCTTGCCCGACTTTCAAGAGACCCAGTACTTC
TRBJ1-2	-	13	-	TRBV19	CASNSYLHYGYTF	TGTGCCAGTAACAGCTACTTACACTATGGCTACACCTTC
TRBJ1-5	-	13	once	TRBV19	CASSISSYQPQHF	TGTGCCAGTAGTATTTCCTCATATCAGCCCCAGCATTTT
TRBJ2-2	-	16	-	TRBV9	CASTRRGEMGAGELFF	TGTGCCAGCACCCGTAGGGGGGAGATGGGCGCCGGGGAGCTGTTTTTT
TRBJ1-1	-	15	few	TRBV19	CASSTTGTAGTEAFF	TGTGCCAGTAGTACAACAGGGACGGCGGGCACTGAAGCTTTCTTT
TRBJ1-1	-	14	-	TRBV5-1	CASSPVGENTEAFF	TGCGCCAGCAGCCCGGTAGGGGAGAACACTGAAGCTTTCTTT